Listed below are T cell receptor beta chains from one sample, sequenced in a study of OX40 agonist ivuxolimab in advanced cancers. Here immunoSEQ multiplex PCR was the method, and the copy in TCRdb shows in-frame clones only, minus some. The table lists tens of thousands of clones, approximately 85% of them singletons. Sequencing was performed on CD4+ or CD8+ T cells sorted from blood, taken in a trial of the OX40 agonist ivuxolimab. These receptors all stem from an adult with an advanced solid tumor such as melanoma, head and neck, liver or kidney cancer. Each CDR3 is given with its conserved first and last residue. D genes are given only for firm matches. Only part of the rows carry a size: once, few, many, or a class if the clone is expanded.

NA,TRBV7-2,TRBJ2-3,TRBD2,TGTGCCAGCAGCTCGCAACTCCGCCCGGGGGGGACAGATACGCAGTATTTT,CASSSQLRPGGTDTQYF
NA,TRBV28,TRBJ2-5,NA,TGTGCCAGCAGGGAATGGACGACCCAGTACTTC,CASREWTTQYF
NA,TRBV11-3,TRBJ2-3,TRBD2,TGTGCCAGCAGCTTAGGGCGGGAGAGGGGCACAGATACGCAGTATTTT,CASSLGRERGTDTQYF
NA,TRBV5-1,TRBJ2-7,NA,TGCGCCAGCAGCTTCGAGGGCTTCTCCTACGAGCAGTACTTC,CASSFEGFSYEQYF
once,TRBV9,TRBJ2-7,TRBD1,TGTGCCAGCAGCGTTTCGGGACAGGGGGCTTGGGAGCAGTACTTC,CASSVSGQGAWEQYF
NA,TRBV25-1,TRBJ2-7,NA,TGTGCCAGCAGTCCGGGACACCTCTACGAGCAGTACTTC,CASSPGHLYEQYF
NA,TRBV30,TRBJ2-7,TRBD2,TGTGCCTGGGTGCGGGAGGGAACCCACGAGCAGTACTTC,CAWVREGTHEQYF
NA,TRBV12-5,TRBJ2-1,NA,TGTGCTAGTGGTTTGTGGCAGGACTATGAGCAGTTCTTC,CASGLWQDYEQFF
once,TRBV2,TRBJ2-3,TRBD1,TGTGCCATAAGGACAGGGTATTCCCAACCCCCTGATACGCAGTATTTT,CAIRTGYSQPPDTQYF
NA,TRBV19,TRBJ1-2,NA,TGTGCCAGTTTCTACTATGGCTACACCTTC,CASFYYGYTF
NA,TRBV5-6,TRBJ2-5,NA,TGTGCCAGCAGCTTGGGCCCAGGGGAGACCCAGTACTTC,CASSLGPGETQYF
NA,TRBV6-5,TRBJ2-3,TRBD1,TGTGCCAGCAGTTACACTGGGACAGGTAGCACAGATACGCAGTATTTT,CASSYTGTGSTDTQYF
NA,TRBV10-1,TRBJ2-1,TRBD2,TGCGCCAGCAGTGAGTCGCGTCTAGCGGGAAACAATGAGCAGTTCTTC,CASSESRLAGNNEQFF
NA,TRBV5-1,TRBJ2-7,TRBD1,TGCGCCAGCAGCTACTACGGGACAGGTAGCGAGCAGTACTTC,CASSYYGTGSEQYF
NA,TRBV9,TRBJ2-3,NA,TGTGCCAGCAGTCCGGATCCGGGACGCACAGATACGCAGTATTTT,CASSPDPGRTDTQYF
NA,TRBV7-9,TRBJ2-1,TRBD1,TGTGCCAGCAGCTTAGGAGCCGGGACAGGGGACTACAATGAGCAGTTCTTC,CASSLGAGTGDYNEQFF
NA,TRBV28,TRBJ2-7,TRBD1,TGTGCCAGCACCGGACAGGGGTCCCCGTACGAGCAGTACTTC,CASTGQGSPYEQYF
NA,TRBV11-2,TRBJ2-7,NA,TGTGCCAGCAGCCCGATTGTTCTAACCGAGCAGTACTTC,CASSPIVLTEQYF
NA,TRBV7-3,TRBJ2-3,TRBD2,TGTGCCAGCAGCTCCTCCGGAGGGAGGGCCCAGGGGCAGTATTTT,CASSSSGGRAQGQYF
NA,TRBV2,TRBJ2-5,TRBD2,TGTGCCAGCAGTGAAGGGGAGGGGCTGACCCAGTACTTC,CASSEGEGLTQYF
NA,TRBV27,TRBJ2-1,TRBD2,TGTGCCAGCAGTACCGGGACTAGCAGGTCCCATGAGCAGTTCTTC,CASSTGTSRSHEQFF
NA,TRBV4-1,TRBJ2-7,NA,TGCGCCAGCAGCCAAGATGCCCTAGGAGGAGATGAGCAGTACTTC,CASSQDALGGDEQYF
NA,TRBV7-6,TRBJ2-3,TRBD2,TGTGCCAGCAGCTTAGTAGCAGGGAGGGCAGATACGCAGTATTTT,CASSLVAGRADTQYF
NA,TRBV5-1,TRBJ2-7,TRBD2,TGCGCCAGCAGCTTGGGGGTAGCGGGAGAAGTCGAGCAGTACTTC,CASSLGVAGEVEQYF
NA,TRBV5-1,TRBJ2-1,TRBD2,TGCGCCAGCAGCTTGGCCCGAGAACTAGCGGGACTGGTTGAGCAGTTCTTC,CASSLARELAGLVEQFF
NA,TRBV7-9,TRBJ2-5,TRBD1,TGTGCCAGCAGTTCGACGGACAGGGGTTGGGAGACCCAGTACTTC,CASSSTDRGWETQYF
NA,TRBV6-5,TRBJ2-2,TRBD2,TGTGCCAGCAGACTAGCGGGGACCGGGGAGCTGTTTTTT,CASRLAGTGELFF
few,TRBV30,TRBJ2-7,TRBD2,TGTGCCTGGAGGGCTAGCGGGAATGGCGAGCAGTACTTC,CAWRASGNGEQYF
once,TRBV19,TRBJ2-7,NA,TGTGCCAGTAGTATTTACGCAGGGGTGTACGAGCAGTACTTC,CASSIYAGVYEQYF
once,TRBV27,TRBJ2-5,NA,TGTGCCAGCAGTCCAGCCCGGGTTCTCATCGGAGAGACCCAGTACTTC,CASSPARVLIGETQYF
NA,TRBV27,TRBJ2-3,NA,TGTGCCAGCAGCCATTTCCGGGACTCCTTCACAGATACGCAGTATTTT,CASSHFRDSFTDTQYF
NA,TRBV9,TRBJ2-3,TRBD2,TGTGCCAGCAGCGTAAACGGACTAGCGGGAGATACGCAGTATTTT,CASSVNGLAGDTQYF
NA,TRBV27,TRBJ2-5,NA,TGTGCCAGCAGTTTATCGAACAGGCAAGAGACCCAGTACTTC,CASSLSNRQETQYF
NA,TRBV6-1,TRBJ1-2,TRBD1,TGTGCCAGCAGCGCCGGGACAGTTGTTTATGGCTACACCTTC,CASSAGTVVYGYTF
NA,TRBV20-1,TRBJ2-7,NA,TGCAGTGCTAGAGCCAGCCTCGAGCAGTACTTC,CSARASLEQYF
once,TRBV15,TRBJ2-7,NA,TGTGCCACCAGCAGAGATGGACCACTCGAGCAGTACTTC,CATSRDGPLEQYF
NA,TRBV28,TRBJ1-1,TRBD1,TGTGCCAGCAGTACCTACAGGGGACAGGGAACTGAAGCTTTCTTT,CASSTYRGQGTEAFF
NA,TRBV7-2,TRBJ2-2,TRBD1,TGTGCCAGCAGCTTAGTGGGACAGGGCACCCTGGAGCTGTTTTTT,CASSLVGQGTLELFF
NA,TRBV5-6,TRBJ2-5,NA,TGTGCCAGCAGCTTGCCGGGAGTTGGTCAAGAGACCCAGTACTTC,CASSLPGVGQETQYF
NA,TRBV15,TRBJ2-5,NA,TGTGCCACCAGCCACATCGGGCAAGAGACCCAGTACTTC,CATSHIGQETQYF
NA,TRBV14,TRBJ2-5,NA,TGTGCCAGCAGCCAAGATCAGAACAGGGCCCAAGAGACCCAGTACTTC,CASSQDQNRAQETQYF